This TCR beta chain came from a study of OX40 agonist ivuxolimab in advanced cancers. On the study more broadly: Participants, around 80% male, averaged approximately 56 years of age, ranging from about 23 to 90.

Note on this clone: The antigen is not known.

Study-wide results and caveats: Also showing low normalized T-cell clonal expansion were some of the nonresponders. At 0.1 to 3.0 mg/kg, CD4+ and CD8+ blood T cells expanded clonally by week 6. At 0.1-3.0 mg/kg, partial responders had clonal expansion among the lowest observed.

Generated by immunoSEQ multiplex PCR, the TCRdb table keeps only in-frame clones and is missing some. The repertoire includes approximately 65,000 clones, around 90% of them detected once, and around 1% sits in the top ten. This CDR3 spans 13 amino acids. CDR1 is KGHSH and CDR2 is LQKENI in the germline V gene. After removal of 4 bases from V and 7 bases from J, the junction contained 4 bases not matched to a gene. Sample: CD4+ or CD8+ T cells sorted from blood, taken in a trial of the OX40 agonist ivuxolimab. This chain joins TRBV18 and TRBJ1-5, with 7 bases matching TRBD1. The sequence derives from an adult with an advanced solid tumor such as melanoma, head and neck, liver or kidney cancer. For the CDR3, the DNA is TGTGCCAGCTCACTAGACAGGGCCCAGCCCCAGCATTTT. This translates into CASSLDRAQPQHF.